This T cell receptor beta chain was sequenced for a study of cytomegalovirus exposure and HLA in healthy donors. On this clone itself: Its antigen remains unknown.

The germline V and J ends were trimmed by 1 base and 10 bases, with 13 bases remaining between them. This CDR3 comprises 13 residues. The germline V gene encodes CDR1 MGHRA and CDR2 YSYEKL. TCRdb's copy holds only in-frame clones and misses some; the assay was immunoSEQ multiplex PCR. In the table there are 68,000 or so clones, 96% of which are singletons. General study points: Many donors carried some public TCRs, although rarity characterized most TCR sequences. In vitro checks showed that a few CMV-associated chains really do target CMV antigens. It was 164 TCR beta chains that were listed as cytomegalovirus-associated.

The TCR comes from a man aged 18 to 29 in good health and CMV-seronegative. The sequencing sample was made of PBMCs. V usage is TRBV4-1 and J usage is TRBJ1-1; D is possibly TRBD1 (6 bases). The DNA of the CDR3 is TGCGCCAGCAGCCAAGCGGCTGGACAGTCAGCTTTCTTT. It specifies CASSQAAGQSAFF.